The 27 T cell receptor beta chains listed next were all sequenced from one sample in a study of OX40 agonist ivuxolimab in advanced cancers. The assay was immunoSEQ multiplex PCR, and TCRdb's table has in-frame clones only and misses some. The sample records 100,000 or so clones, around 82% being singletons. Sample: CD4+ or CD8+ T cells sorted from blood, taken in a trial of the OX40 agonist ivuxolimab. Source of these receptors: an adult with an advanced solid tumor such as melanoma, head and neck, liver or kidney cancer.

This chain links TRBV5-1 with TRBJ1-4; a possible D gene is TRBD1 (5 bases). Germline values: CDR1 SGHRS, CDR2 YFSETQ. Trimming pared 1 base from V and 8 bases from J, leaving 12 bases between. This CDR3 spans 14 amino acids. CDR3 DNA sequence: TGCGCCAGCAGCTTGCAGGGCTTACGAGAAAAACTGTTTTTT. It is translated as CASSLQGLREKLFF.

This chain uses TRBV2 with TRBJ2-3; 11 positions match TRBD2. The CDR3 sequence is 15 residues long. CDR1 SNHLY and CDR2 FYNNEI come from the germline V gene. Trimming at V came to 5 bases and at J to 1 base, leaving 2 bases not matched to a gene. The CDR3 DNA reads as TGTGCCAGCAGTCGACTAGCGGGACGCACAGATACGCAGTATTTT. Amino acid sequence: CASSRLAGRTDTQYF.

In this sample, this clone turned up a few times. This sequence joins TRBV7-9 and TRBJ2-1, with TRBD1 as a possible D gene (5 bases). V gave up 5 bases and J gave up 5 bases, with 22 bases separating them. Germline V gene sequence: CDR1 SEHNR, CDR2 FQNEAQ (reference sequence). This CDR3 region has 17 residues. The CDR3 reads CASSQPVGASGNNEQFF. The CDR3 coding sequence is TGTGCCAGCAGCCAACCCGTTGGGGCTAGTGGTAACAATGAGCAGTTCTTC.

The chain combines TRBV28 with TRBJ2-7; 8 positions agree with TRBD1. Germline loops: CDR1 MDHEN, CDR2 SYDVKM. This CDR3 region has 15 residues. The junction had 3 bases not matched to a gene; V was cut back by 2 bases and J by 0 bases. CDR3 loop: CASSLPGQDSYEQYF. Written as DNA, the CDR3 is TGTGCCAGCAGTTTACCGGGACAGGACTCCTACGAGCAGTACTTC.

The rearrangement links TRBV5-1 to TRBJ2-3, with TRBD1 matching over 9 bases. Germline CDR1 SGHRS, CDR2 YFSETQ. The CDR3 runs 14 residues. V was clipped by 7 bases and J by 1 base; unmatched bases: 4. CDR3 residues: CASHRTGGTDTQYF. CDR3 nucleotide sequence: TGCGCCAGCCACCGGACAGGGGGCACAGATACGCAGTATTTT.

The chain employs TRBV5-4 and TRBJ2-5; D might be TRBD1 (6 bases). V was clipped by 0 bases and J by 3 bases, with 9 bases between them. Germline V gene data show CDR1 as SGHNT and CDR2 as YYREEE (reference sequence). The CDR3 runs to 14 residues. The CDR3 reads CASSLAGVKETQYF. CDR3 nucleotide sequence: TGTGCCAGCAGCTTGGCAGGGGTCAAAGAGACCCAGTACTTC.

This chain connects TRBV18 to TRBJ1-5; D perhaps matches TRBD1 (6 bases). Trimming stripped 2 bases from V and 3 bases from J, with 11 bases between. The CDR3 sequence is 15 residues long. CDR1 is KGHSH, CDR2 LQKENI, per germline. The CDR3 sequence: CASSPTGSPNQPQHF. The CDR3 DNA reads TGTGCCAGCTCACCAACAGGGTCCCCCAATCAGCCCCAGCATTTT.

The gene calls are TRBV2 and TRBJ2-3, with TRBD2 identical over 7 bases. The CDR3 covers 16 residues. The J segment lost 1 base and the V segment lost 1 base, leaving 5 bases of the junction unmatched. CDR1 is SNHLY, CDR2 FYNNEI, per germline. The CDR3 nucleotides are TGTGCCAGCAGTGAAGAGGGCGGGAGTGGCACAGATACGCAGTATTTT. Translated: CASSEEGGSGTDTQYF.

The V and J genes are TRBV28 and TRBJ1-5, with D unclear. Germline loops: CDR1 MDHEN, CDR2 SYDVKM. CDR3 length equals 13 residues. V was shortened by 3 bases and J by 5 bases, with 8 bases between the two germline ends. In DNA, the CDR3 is TGTGCCAGCAGTTTCGGTCGATATCAGCCCCAGCATTTT. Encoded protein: CASSFGRYQPQHF.

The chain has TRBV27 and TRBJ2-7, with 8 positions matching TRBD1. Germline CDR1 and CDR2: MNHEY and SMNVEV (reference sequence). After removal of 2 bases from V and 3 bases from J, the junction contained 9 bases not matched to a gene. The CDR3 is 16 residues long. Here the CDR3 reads CASSLGGQALYYEQYF. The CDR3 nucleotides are TGTGCCAGCAGTTTAGGGGGACAGGCCCTATACTACGAGCAGTACTTC.

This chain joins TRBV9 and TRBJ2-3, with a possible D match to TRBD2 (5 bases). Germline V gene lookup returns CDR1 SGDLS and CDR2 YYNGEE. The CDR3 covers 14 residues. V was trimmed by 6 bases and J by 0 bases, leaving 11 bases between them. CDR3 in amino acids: CASKADPSTDTQYF. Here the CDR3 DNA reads TGTGCCAGCAAAGCGGATCCTAGCACAGATACGCAGTATTTT.

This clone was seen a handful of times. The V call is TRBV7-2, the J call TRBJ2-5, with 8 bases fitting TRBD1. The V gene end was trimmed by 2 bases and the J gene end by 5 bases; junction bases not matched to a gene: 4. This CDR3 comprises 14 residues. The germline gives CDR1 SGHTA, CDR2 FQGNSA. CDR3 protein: CASSLSGGWETQYF. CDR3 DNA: TGTGCCAGCAGCTTATCAGGGGGCTGGGAGACCCAGTACTTC.

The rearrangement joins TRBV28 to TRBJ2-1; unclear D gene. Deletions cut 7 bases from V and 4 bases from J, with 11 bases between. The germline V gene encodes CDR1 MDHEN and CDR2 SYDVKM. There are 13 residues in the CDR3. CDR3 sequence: CASTSHLYNEQFF. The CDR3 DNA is TGTGCCAGCACCAGCCACTTATACAATGAGCAGTTCTTC.

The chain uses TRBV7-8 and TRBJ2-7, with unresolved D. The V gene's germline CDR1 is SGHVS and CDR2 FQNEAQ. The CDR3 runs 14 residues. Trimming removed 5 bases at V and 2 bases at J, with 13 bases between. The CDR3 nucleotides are TGTGCCAGCAGCCACCGTACGAGTACCTACGAGCAGTACTTC. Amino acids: CASSHRTSTYEQYF.

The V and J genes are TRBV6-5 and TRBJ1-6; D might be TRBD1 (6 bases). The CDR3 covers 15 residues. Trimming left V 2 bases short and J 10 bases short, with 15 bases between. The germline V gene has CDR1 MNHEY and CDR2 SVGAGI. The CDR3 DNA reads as TGTGCCAGCAGTTACCTGGACAGTCGGATCTCACCCCTCCACTTT. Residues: CASSYLDSRISPLHF.

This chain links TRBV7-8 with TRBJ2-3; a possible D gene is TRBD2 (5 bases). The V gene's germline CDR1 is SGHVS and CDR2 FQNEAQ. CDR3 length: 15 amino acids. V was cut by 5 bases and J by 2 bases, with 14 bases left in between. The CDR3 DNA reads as TGTGCCAGCAGCCCCGAGGGCCTCTCCACAGATACGCAGTATTTT. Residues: CASSPEGLSTDTQYF.

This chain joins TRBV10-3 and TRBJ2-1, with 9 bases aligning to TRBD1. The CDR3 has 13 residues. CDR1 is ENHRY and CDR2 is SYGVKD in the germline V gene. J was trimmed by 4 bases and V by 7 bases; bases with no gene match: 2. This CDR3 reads CAITGQGYNEQFF. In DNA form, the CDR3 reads TGTGCCATCACGGGACAGGGATACAATGAGCAGTTCTTC.

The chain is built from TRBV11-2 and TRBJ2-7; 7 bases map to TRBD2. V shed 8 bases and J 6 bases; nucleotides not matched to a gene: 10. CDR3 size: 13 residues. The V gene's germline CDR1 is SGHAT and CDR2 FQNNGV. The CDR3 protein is CASEQRENFEQYF. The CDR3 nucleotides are TGTGCCAGCGAGCAGCGGGAAAACTTCGAGCAGTACTTC.

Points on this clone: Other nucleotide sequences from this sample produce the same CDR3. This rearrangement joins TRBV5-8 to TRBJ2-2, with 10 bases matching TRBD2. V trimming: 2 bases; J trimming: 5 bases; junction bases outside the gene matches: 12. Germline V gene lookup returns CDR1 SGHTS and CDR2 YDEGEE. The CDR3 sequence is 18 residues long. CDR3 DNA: TGTGCCAGCAGCTTAGGAGGAGCCTCGGGACTAGCGACCGGGGAGCTGTTTTTT. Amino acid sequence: CASSLGGASGLATGELFF.

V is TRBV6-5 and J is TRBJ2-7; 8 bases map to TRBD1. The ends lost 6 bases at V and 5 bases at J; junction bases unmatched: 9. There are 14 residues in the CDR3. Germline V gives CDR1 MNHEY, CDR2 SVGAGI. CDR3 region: CASSEDRVRDEQYF. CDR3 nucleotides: TGTGCCAGCAGCGAGGACAGGGTAAGGGACGAGCAGTACTTC.

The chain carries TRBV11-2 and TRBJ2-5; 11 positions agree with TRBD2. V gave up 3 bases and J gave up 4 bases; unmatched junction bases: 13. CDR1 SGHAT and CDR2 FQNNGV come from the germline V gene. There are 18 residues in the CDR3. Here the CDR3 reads CASSFASGSGRDSETQYF. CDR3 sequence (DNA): TGTGCCAGCAGCTTCGCTTCGGGTAGCGGGAGGGACTCAGAGACCCAGTACTTC.

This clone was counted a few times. CDR3 region: CASSLQGGEKLFF. The CDR3, as DNA: TGTGCCAGCAGCTTGCAGGGAGGCGAAAAACTGTTTTTT. The genes are TRBV5-4 and TRBJ1-4; D is possibly TRBD1 (5 bases). The germline V gene has CDR1 SGHNT and CDR2 YYREEE (reference sequence). The CDR3 has 13 amino acids. V was shortened by 1 base and J by 8 bases, with 9 bases between the two germline ends.

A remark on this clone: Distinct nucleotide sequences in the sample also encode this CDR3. The CDR3 region is CASSLAEETQYF. CDR3 in DNA: TGTGCCAGCAGCCTAGCAGAAGAGACCCAGTACTTC. The chain uses TRBV2 and TRBJ2-5; D may be TRBD2 (5 bases). CDR3 length: 12 amino acids. Germline CDR1 reads SNHLY; CDR2 reads FYNNEI. V dropped 6 bases and J dropped 3 bases, with 8 bases sitting between them.

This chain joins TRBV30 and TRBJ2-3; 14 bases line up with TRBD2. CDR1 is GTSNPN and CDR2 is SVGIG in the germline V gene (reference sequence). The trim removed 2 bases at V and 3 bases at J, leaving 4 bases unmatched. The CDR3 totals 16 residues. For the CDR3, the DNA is TGTGCCTGGAGTCCGGGACTAGCGGGAGATACAGATACGCAGTATTTT. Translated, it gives CAWSPGLAGDTDTQYF.

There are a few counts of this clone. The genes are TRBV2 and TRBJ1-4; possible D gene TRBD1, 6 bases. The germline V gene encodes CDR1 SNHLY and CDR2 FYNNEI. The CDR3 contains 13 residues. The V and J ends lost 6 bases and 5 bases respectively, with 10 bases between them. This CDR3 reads CASSKDRNEKLFF. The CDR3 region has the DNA TGTGCCAGCAGCAAGGACAGAAATGAAAAACTGTTTTTT.

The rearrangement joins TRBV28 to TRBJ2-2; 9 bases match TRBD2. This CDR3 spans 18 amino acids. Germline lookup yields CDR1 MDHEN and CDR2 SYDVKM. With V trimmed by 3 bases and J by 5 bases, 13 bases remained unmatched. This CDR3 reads CASSFPPRLAGWTGELFF. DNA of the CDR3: TGTGCCAGCAGTTTCCCCCCGAGGCTAGCGGGATGGACCGGGGAGCTGTTTTTT.

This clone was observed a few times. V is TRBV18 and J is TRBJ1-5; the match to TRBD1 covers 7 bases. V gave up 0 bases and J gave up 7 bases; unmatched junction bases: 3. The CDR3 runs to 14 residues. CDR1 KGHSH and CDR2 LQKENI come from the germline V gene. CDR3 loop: CASSPPTGHQPQHF. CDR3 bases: TGTGCCAGCTCACCACCGACAGGGCACCAGCCCCAGCATTTT.